The 15 T cell receptor beta chains presented below share a single source sample, sequenced in a study of memory CD4+ T cells and cytomegalovirus serostatus. Single viable CD3+CD4+CD8-CD45RO+ cells were sorted as the memory CD4+ T cells. TCRdb keeps only in-frame clones here, not all; method: immunoSEQ multiplex PCR. The sample includes 35,000 to 50,000 clones, over 70% of them seen just once. Input material: memory CD4+ T cells from blood. The receptors shown here come from an adult in good health and CMV-seronegative.

This rearrangement joins TRBV9 to TRBJ1-2, with TRBD1 identical over 11 bases. The germline V gene encodes CDR1 SGDLS and CDR2 YYNGEE. This CDR3 region has 18 residues. V dropped 4 bases and J dropped 4; count of bases not matched to a gene: 15. In nucleotides, the CDR3 is TGTGCCAGCAGCCTACATAGCCCCGGGACAGGGGGTCTCTATGGCTACACCTTC. Encoded protein: CASSLHSPGTGGLYGYTF.

The chain joins TRBV7-8 to TRBJ2-2; 10 positions match TRBD1. CDR3 length equals 14 residues. Germline trimming cut 6 bases from V and 6 bases from J; bases unmatched to any gene: 4. Per germline, CDR1 SGHVS and CDR2 FQNEAQ. CDR3 sequence (DNA): TGTGCCAGCAGGCGACAGGGGGCCGCCGGGGAGCTGTTTTTT. It yields the protein CASRRQGAAGELFF.

The sample holds a few counts of this clone. The gene calls are TRBV5-6 and TRBJ1-5; no clear D. This CDR3 region has 14 residues. The V end was cut by 4 bases, the J end by 1 base, with 9 bases between. Germline CDR1 reads SGHDT; CDR2 reads YYEEEE. CDR3 in amino acids: CASSILRSNQPQHF. CDR3 bases: TGTGCCAGCAGCATCCTGCGGAGCAATCAGCCCCAGCATTTT.

The chain employs TRBV19 and TRBJ1-2; 7 bases are a match to TRBD1. CDR1 and CDR2 (germline): LNHDA, SQIVND (reference sequence). J gave up 0 bases and V 6 bases, and 10 bases lay outside the gene matches. CDR3 length: 16 residues. CDR3 sequence: CASRPSRGDSNYGYTF. The CDR3 DNA is TGTGCCAGTAGGCCCAGCAGGGGGGACTCTAACTATGGCTACACCTTC.

The chain recombines TRBV11-1 with TRBJ2-2, with TRBD2 as a possible D gene (5 bases). Germline V gene data show CDR1 as SGHAT and CDR2 as FQDESV (reference sequence). Trimming took off 2 bases at V and 4 bases at J, with 11 bases between the two ends. CDR3 size: 15 residues. The CDR3 protein is CASSLWTAGTGELFF. The CDR3 coding sequence is TGTGCCAGCAGCTTATGGACTGCGGGCACCGGGGAGCTGTTTTTT.

The gene calls are TRBV5-1 and TRBJ2-2; no definite D call. V lost 1 base and J 3 bases, leaving 10 bases between the germline ends. There are 15 residues in the CDR3. Germline V gene lookup returns CDR1 SGHRS and CDR2 YFSETQ. The CDR3 loop reads CASSLLAEHTGELFF. The CDR3 nucleotides are TGCGCCAGCAGCTTGTTGGCGGAGCACACCGGGGAGCTGTTTTTT.

Only one count was recorded for this clone. This chain links TRBV7-2 with TRBJ2-2; TRBD1 matches 7 bases. The CDR3 extends over 16 amino acids. V lost 5 bases to trimming and J lost 6 bases; unmatched junction nucleotides: 12. Germline loops: CDR1 SGHTA, CDR2 FQGNSA. CDR3 coding DNA: TGTGCCAGCAGCCCCCAGAGGGGGCAGGGCCCCGGGGAGCTGTTTTTT. As protein: CASSPQRGQGPGELFF.

The chain has TRBV6-9 and TRBJ1-1, with 12 positions matching TRBD1. V gave up 8 bases and J gave up 2 bases; unmatched junction bases: 12. From germline, CDR1 is MNHGY and CDR2 SVAAGI. CDR3 length equals 17 residues. CDR3 coding DNA: TGTGCCAGCCGCTCACCTTGGGACAGGGGGCCAAACACTGAAGCTTTCTTT. Amino acids: CASRSPWDRGPNTEAFF.

The rearrangement joins TRBV15 to TRBJ2-3, with D perhaps matching TRBD1 (5 bases). This CDR3 is built from 16 residues. The V end lost 5 bases, the J end lost 5 bases, and 20 bases lay between the germline ends. Germline V gene sequence: CDR1 LNHNV, CDR2 YYDKDF (reference sequence). The CDR3 nucleotides read TGTGCCACCAGCTCCCTCGTCAGGGCCCAAGGAGATACGCAGTATTTT. Protein product: CATSSLVRAQGDTQYF. The variable domain in full, with the rest retrieved from reference TRBV15 and TRBJ2-3, is DAMVIQNPRYQVTQFGKPVTLSCSQTLNHNVMYWYQQKSSQAPKLLFHYYDKDFNNEADTPDNFQSRRPNTSFCFLDIRSPGLGDTAMYLCATSSLVRAQGDTQYFGPGTRLTVL.

The table lists this clone with a count of one. V usage is TRBV4-1 and J usage is TRBJ2-5; TRBD2 agrees at 7 bases. This CDR3 is 14 amino acids long. With 3 bases clipped from V and 3 bases from J, the junction kept 4 bases outside the gene matches. CDR1 and CDR2 (germline): MGHRA, YSYEKL. CDR3 coding DNA: TGCGCCAGCAGCCAGGTGCTAGCGGAAGAGACCCAGTACTTC. This encodes CASSQVLAEETQYF.

The V call is TRBV2, the J call TRBJ1-6; D might be TRBD1 (6 bases). This CDR3 has 14 amino acids. V was pared by 4 bases and J by 5 bases, with 9 bases between. The germline V gene encodes CDR1 SNHLY and CDR2 FYNNEI. The CDR3 bases are TGTGCCAGCAGTGTGACAGGTCATAATTCACCCCTCCACTTT. It is translated as CASSVTGHNSPLHF. The full variable domain, with the rest looked up from reference TRBV2 and TRBJ1-6, is EPEVTQTPSHQVTQMGQEVILRCVPISNHLYFYWYRQILGQKVEFLVSFYNNEISEKSEIFDDQFSVERPDGSNFTLKIRSTKLEDSAMYFCASSVTGHNSPLHFGNGTRLTVT.

This clone was counted only a few times. V is TRBV6-6 and J is TRBJ1-1; D not resolved. Germline V gives CDR1 MNHNY, CDR2 SVGAGI (reference sequence). The CDR3 loop spans 13 amino acids. V was shortened by 7 bases and J by 2 bases, with 11 bases between the two germline ends. The CDR3 protein is CASMRVQNTEAFF. The CDR3 DNA follows: TGTGCCAGCATGAGGGTCCAAAACACTGAAGCTTTCTTT.

The rearrangement joins TRBV4-2 to TRBJ2-7; D is perhaps TRBD2 (5 bases). The V end was cut by 3 bases, the J end by 6 bases, with 15 bases between. This CDR3 comprises 14 residues. Germline V CDR1 and CDR2: LGHNA, YNFKEQ. DNA of the CDR3: TGTGCCAGCAGCCAGCCCTTTGAGGGTCGCGAGCAGTACTTC. The encoded protein is CASSQPFEGREQYF.

The rearrangement joins TRBV5-6 to TRBJ1-5; D is undetermined. Germline V gives CDR1 SGHDT, CDR2 YYEEEE. V dropped 0 bases and J dropped 2 bases, with 9 bases sitting between them. The CDR3 has 15 amino acids. In DNA form, the CDR3 reads TGTGCCAGCAGCTTGGGGCGGCCGGGCAATCAGCCCCAGCATTTT. Its protein product is CASSLGRPGNQPQHF.

This chain links TRBV15 with TRBJ2-2; TRBD1 aligns across 11 bases. This CDR3 is built from 15 residues. Germline loops: CDR1 LNHNV, CDR2 YYDKDF (reference sequence). V shed 1 base and J 7 bases; nucleotides not matched to a gene: 2. The DNA for the CDR3 is TGTGCCACCAGCAGAGGGGGACAGGGGGACGGGGAGCTGTTTTTT. Translating it yields CATSRGGQGDGELFF. Combining the CDR3 with reference TRBV15 and TRBJ2-2 gives the whole variable domain DAMVIQNPRYQVTQFGKPVTLSCSQTLNHNVMYWYQQKSSQAPKLLFHYYDKDFNNEADTPDNFQSRRPNTSFCFLDIRSPGLGDTAMYLCATSRGGQGDGELFFGEGSRLTVL.